These 16 T cell receptor beta chains came from one sample sequenced in a study of cytomegalovirus exposure and HLA in healthy donors. The primer mix had 60 Vbeta and 13 Jbeta primers. The assay was immunoSEQ multiplex PCR, and TCRdb's table has in-frame clones only and misses some. The sample has under 150,000 clones, roughly 73% seen once. The sample taken for sequencing was PBMCs. These receptors were obtained from a woman between 35 and 50 years old in good health and CMV-seronegative.

This chain's CDR3 is CASSFSGTSGGNTDTQYF. CDR3 nucleotides: TGCGCCAGCAGCTTTTCCGGGACTAGCGGGGGCAACACAGATACGCAGTATTTT. The rearrangement links TRBV5-1 to TRBJ2-3; the match to TRBD2 covers 14 bases. V dropped 2 bases and J dropped 2; count of bases not matched to a gene: 7. In germline, CDR1 is SGHRS, CDR2 YFSETQ. The CDR3 is made up of 18 amino acids.

This rearrangement joins TRBV5-5 to TRBJ2-2; 9 bases fit TRBD1. Losses at the gene ends were 0 bases for V and 4 bases for J; bases not matched to a gene: 4. CDR3 length: 16 residues. Germline CDR1 reads SGHKS; CDR2 reads YYEKEE (reference sequence). Here the CDR3 reads CASSLETGGSTGELFF. The CDR3 DNA reads TGTGCCAGCAGCTTGGAGACAGGGGGTAGCACCGGGGAGCTGTTTTTT.

This sequence joins TRBV7-9 and TRBJ1-1; unclear D gene. Trimming cost V 5 bases and J 11 bases, with 6 bases left between them. Per the germline V gene, CDR1 is SEHNR and CDR2 is FQNEAQ (reference sequence). The CDR3 has 9 residues. CDR3 residues: CASSPVAFF. The CDR3 coding sequence is TGTGCCAGCAGCCCTGTTGCTTTCTTT. Based on the CDR3 plus reference TRBV7-9 and TRBJ1-1, the full variable domain is DTGVSQNPRHKITKRGQNVTFRCDPISEHNRLYWYRQTLGQGPEFLTYFQNEAQLEKSRLLSDRFSAERPKGSFSTLEIQRTEQGDSAMYLCASSPVAFFGQGTRLTVV.

This chain links TRBV5-6 with TRBJ2-3, with a weak D call TRBD2 (5 bases). Germline V lookup: CDR1 SGHDT, CDR2 YYEEEE. V was shortened by 4 bases and J by 4 bases, with 16 bases between the two germline ends. This CDR3 is 15 amino acids long. CDR3: CASSPRSGTSDTQYF. In nucleotides, the CDR3 is TGTGCCAGCAGCCCACGGTCGGGAACATCAGATACGCAGTATTTT.

Of note for this clone: One end of the junction varies from germline; a read error may be responsible. The CDR3 sequence is CASSITGGTYNEQFF. As DNA, the CDR3 is TGTGCCAGCAGCATAACAGGGGGCACCTACAATGAGCAGTTCTTC. The chain couples TRBV7-3 to TRBJ2-1; 9 bases are a match to TRBD1. CDR1 is SGHTA, CDR2 FQGTGA, per germline. The CDR3 covers 15 residues.

V usage is TRBV9 and J usage is TRBJ2-7; 11 bases match TRBD2. After removal of 0 bases from V and 5 bases from J, the junction contained 13 bases not matched to a gene. The CDR3 spans 18 residues. Per germline, CDR1 SGDLS and CDR2 YYNGEE. The CDR3: CASSVDSLAGGLLNEQYF. The CDR3 DNA follows: TGTGCCAGCAGCGTAGATAGCCTAGCGGGGGGCCTTCTAAACGAGCAGTACTTC. Full variable domain (missing parts from reference TRBV9 and TRBJ2-7): DSGVTQTPKHLITATGQRVTLRCSPRSGDLSVYWYQQSLDQGLQFLIQYYNGEERAKGNILERFSAQQFPDLHSELNLSSLELGDSALYFCASSVDSLAGGLLNEQYFGPGTRLTVT.

The chain couples TRBV28 to TRBJ1-6; D possibly corresponds to TRBD1 (6 bases). Trimming stripped 6 bases from V and 4 bases from J, with 10 bases between. CDR1 and CDR2 (germline): MDHEN, SYDVKM. There are 14 residues in the CDR3. This CDR3 reads CASRSTGYNSPLHF. The CDR3 DNA sequence: TGTGCCAGCAGATCGACAGGATATAATTCACCCCTCCACTTT.

This clone showed up just once. The V gene is TRBV10-2, the J gene TRBJ2-1; TRBD2 aligns across 10 bases. V shed 6 bases, J shed 3 bases, and the junction held 2 bases outside the gene matches. The germline V gene has CDR1 WSHSY and CDR2 SAAADI. The CDR3 spans 14 residues. CDR3 coding DNA: TGCGCCAGCAGAGCGGGGGGGCACTACAATGAGCAGTTCTTC. Translating it yields CASRAGGHYNEQFF.

The chain joins TRBV5-8 to TRBJ1-2, with no clear D. Germline V CDR1 and CDR2: SGHTS, YDEGEE. This CDR3 region has 13 residues. The V end was cut by 4 bases, the J end by 6 bases, with 13 bases between. CDR3 loop: CASSPGGRNGYTF. In nucleotides, the CDR3 is TGTGCCAGCAGCCCTGGAGGACGGAATGGCTACACCTTC.

V gene TRBV29-1 combines with J gene TRBJ1-1; D gene uncertain. The CDR3 runs 11 residues. The V gene lost 5 bases and the J gene lost 1 base, with 5 bases spanning the gap. Looked up from germline, CDR1 is SQVTM and CDR2 is ANQGSEA. The CDR3 reads CSVIRNTEAFF. Here the CDR3 DNA reads TGCAGCGTTATCAGGAACACTGAAGCTTTCTTT.

The J gene is TRBJ1-3, the V gene TRBV7-9; 7 positions match TRBD1. V was clipped by 6 bases and J by 8 bases; unmatched bases: 7. This CDR3 comprises 13 residues. Germline assignment: CDR1 SEHNR and CDR2 FQNEAQ (reference sequence). The CDR3: CASSHQGGHTIYF. In DNA form, the CDR3 reads TGTGCCAGCAGTCATCAGGGGGGACACACCATATATTTT.

V gene TRBV2 combines with J gene TRBJ1-1, with a tentative D call TRBD1 (5 bases). This CDR3 has 13 residues. The germline gives CDR1 SNHLY, CDR2 FYNNEI. V lost 3 bases and J lost 1, with 6 bases in between. The CDR3 here is CASSDDRNTEAFF. DNA of the CDR3: TGTGCCAGCAGTGATGACAGGAACACTGAAGCTTTCTTT.

The chain has TRBV9 and TRBJ1-1; TRBD1 is a possible D gene (5 bases). V lost 4 bases, J lost 7 bases, and 14 bases lay in between. The CDR3 contains 13 residues. Germline values: CDR1 SGDLS, CDR2 YYNGEE. The CDR3 DNA follows: TGTGCCAGCAGCAATCGTGGCGGGGGTGAAGCTTTCTTT. This gives the protein CASSNRGGGEAFF.

This clone was observed a single time. The rearrangement links TRBV6-1 to TRBJ1-1, with D possibly matching TRBD1 (6 bases). The germline gives CDR1 MNHNS, CDR2 SASEGT. CDR3 size: 15 residues. Trimming left V 10 bases short and J 5 bases short, with 23 bases between. The CDR3 loop is CATKDSLLVLTEAFF. CDR3 coding DNA: TGTGCCACTAAGGACAGTTTACTCGTTTTGACTGAAGCTTTCTTT.

J is TRBJ2-2 and V is TRBV6-5, with unresolved D. Germline values: CDR1 MNHEY, CDR2 SVGAGI. Trimming stripped 4 bases from V and 8 bases from J, with 5 bases between. The CDR3 totals 11 residues. This chain's CDR3 is CASSSVGELFF. The CDR3 nucleotides read TGTGCCAGCAGTTCTGTTGGGGAGCTGTTTTTT.

This rearrangement joins TRBV11-2 to TRBJ2-7; TRBD1 is a possible D gene (6 bases). The germline gives CDR1 SGHAT, CDR2 FQNNGV. Between the trimmed V and J ends, which lost 9 bases and 2 bases, there was a span of 26 bases. The CDR3 sequence is 17 residues long. The CDR3 loop is CASLGGREGSGTYEQYF. Written as DNA, the CDR3 is TGTGCCAGTCTTGGGGGCAGGGAAGGATCGGGCACCTACGAGCAGTACTTC.